The 20 T cell receptor beta chains given below trace back to one sample, sequenced in a study of blood T cells in healthy people across ages. Using a J-beta primer mix together with a sample-barcoded 5' primer, a second PCR was run for 7 to 11 cycles. TCRdb analysed the 5' RACE reads with MiXCR anew, one entry per CDR3 protein. The sample lists 850,000 or so distinct CDR3 sequences, under 35% occurring once. The sequenced sample was blood. These receptors were collected from a woman older than 75 in good health.

This clonotype occurred many times. The chain recombines TRBV7-9 with TRBJ2-7, with D perhaps being TRBD1 or TRBD2 (5 bases each). CDR3 length equals 16 residues. From germline, CDR1 is SEHNR and CDR2 FQNEAQ (reference sequence). Deletions cut 1 base from V and 3 bases from J, with 16 bases between. The CDR3 DNA follows: TGTGCCAGCAGCTTAGGATCGTGGGGGACGGTCTACGAGCAGTACTTC. It encodes CASSLGSWGTVYEQYF.

As concerns this clonotype: Given a much more abundant clone one base away, this may be a read error. V is TRBV9 and J is TRBJ1-6, with D hard to call. CDR1 SGDLS and CDR2 YYNGEE come from the germline V gene. This CDR3 contains 15 residues. CDR3 sequence: CASSPGWEGNSPPHF. The CDR3 DNA reads as TGTGCCAGCAGCCCAGGCTGGGAAGGGAATTCACCCCCCCACTTT.

This clonotype was seen more than once but under ten times. The V gene is TRBV2, the J gene TRBJ2-7, with D possibly TRBD2 on 7 matching bases. Germline CDR1 is SNHLY and CDR2 is FYNNEI. The CDR3 totals 16 residues. Trimming shortened V by 9 bases and J by 2 bases, and 23 bases separated the two germline ends. CDR3 nucleotides: TGTGCCAGAGTGGGGGGGCCCGCTATGATTCCCTACGAGCAGTACTTC. Translation gives CARVGGPAMIPYEQYF.

The rearrangement joins TRBV5-1 to TRBJ2-7; 15 bases agree with TRBD2. Trimming at V came to 2 bases and at J to 6 bases, leaving 9 bases not matched to a gene. CDR1 is SGHRS and CDR2 is YFSETQ in the germline V gene. The CDR3 runs to 17 residues. Written as DNA, the CDR3 is TGCGCCAGCAGCTTAGGGACTAGCGGGAGGACCGTCGGCGAGCAGTACTTC. This encodes CASSLGTSGRTVGEQYF.

Note on this clonotype: Since a much larger clone is just one base distant, this may be a read error. J is TRBJ2-1 and V is TRBV12-3 or TRBV12-4; no definite D call. The CDR3 is 15 amino acids. The DNA for the CDR3 is TGTGCCAGCAGTTTTGTCCCGAGCTCCCACAATGAGCAGTTCTTC. It specifies CASSFVPSSHNEQFF.

This clonotype came up a few times. The chain links TRBV21-1 to TRBJ1-1; the table calls TRBD1, which could not be checked here. TRBV21-1 is a listed pseudogene. The CDR3 totals 15 residues. The CDR3 DNA sequence: TGTGCCAGCAGTGCCCGGGACAGCCTCCAGGGGGAAGCTTTCTTT. Its translation is CASSARDSLQGEAFF.

V is TRBV7-6 and J is TRBJ2-5, with TRBD1 identical over 10 bases. V lost 4 bases and J lost 5; bases outside the gene matches: 4. The CDR3 length is 14 residues. Germline assignment: CDR1 SGHVS and CDR2 FNYEAQ. This CDR3 is CASSSGQGTETQYF. CDR3 sequence (DNA): TGTGCCAGCAGCTCGGGACAGGGGACCGAGACCCAGTACTTC.

This clonotype was detected once. The rearrangement uses TRBV15 and TRBJ2-4; D is possibly TRBD2 (6 bases). The germline V gene has CDR1 LNHNV and CDR2 YYDKDF (reference sequence). The length of the CDR3 is 17 residues. The V end lost 0 bases, the J end lost 7 bases, and 19 bases lay between the germline ends. CDR3 sequence: CATSRDGLGLSRNIQYF. The CDR3 DNA reads TGTGCCACCAGCAGAGATGGTCTGGGACTCAGCAGGAACATTCAGTACTTC.

This clonotype has only a few counts. The chain couples TRBV7-9 to TRBJ2-3; D call uncertain. The CDR3 extends over 12 amino acids. The germline V gene has CDR1 SEHNR and CDR2 FQNEAQ (reference sequence). Trimming left V 1 base short and J 14 bases short, with 13 bases between. CDR3 amino acids: CASSLEGSLLYF. As DNA, the CDR3 is TGTGCCAGCAGCTTAGAGGGATCGCTCCTGTATTTT.

This clonotype occurred many times. The J gene is TRBJ2-5, the V gene TRBV29-1, with 7 bases fitting TRBD1. The CDR3 contains 12 residues. Germline CDR1 and CDR2: SQVTM and ANQGSEA. V was clipped by 8 bases and J by 1 base; unmatched bases: 4. CDR3 coding DNA: TGCAGCACCAGACAGGGCCAAGAGACCCAGTACTTC. It translates to CSTRQGQETQYF.

This clonotype was observed a few times. The chain employs TRBV6-2 or TRBV6-3 and TRBJ1-5; D call uncertain. Germline V gives CDR1 MNHEY, CDR2 SVGEGT. V was pared by 6 bases and J by 5 bases, with 5 bases between. The CDR3 runs to 11 residues. The CDR3 loop reads CASSSHQPQHF. In DNA, the CDR3 is TGTGCCAGCAGCTCTCATCAGCCCCAGCATTTT.

This clonotype has only a few counts. This may be a read error: a much more frequent sequence differs by one nucleotide. The chain recombines TRBV25-1 with TRBJ1-2; D might be TRBD1 (5 bases). V lost 6 bases to trimming and J lost 8 bases, with 16 bases between them. The CDR3 has 13 amino acids. Germline CDR1 reads MGHDK; CDR2 reads SYGVNS. Here the CDR3 DNA reads TGTGCCAGCAGGGACCCTCGGGCAGGGGGCTACACCTTC. This encodes CASRDPRAGGYTF.

There are many counts of this clonotype. The chain carries TRBV7-2 and TRBJ2-3, with 8 bases aligning to TRBD2. The trim removed 2 bases at V and 2 bases at J, leaving 12 bases unmatched. This CDR3 is built from 18 residues. The V gene's germline CDR1 is SGHTA and CDR2 FQGNSA. The CDR3 sequence is CASSLMSRLAGNTDTQYF. The CDR3 region has the DNA TGTGCCAGCAGCTTAATGAGTCGGTTAGCGGGGAACACAGATACGCAGTATTTT. Complete variable domain (other parts from reference TRBV7-2 and TRBJ2-3): GAGVSQSPSNKVTEKGKDVELRCDPISGHTALYWYRQSLGQGLEFLIYFQGNSAPDKSGLPSDRFSAERTGGSVSTLTIQRTQQEDSAVYLCASSLMSRLAGNTDTQYFGPGTRLTVL.

This clonotype was counted many times. This chain joins TRBV9 and TRBJ2-4; 7 bases agree with TRBD2. This CDR3 region has 19 residues. Germline V gene sequence: CDR1 SGDLS, CDR2 YYNGEE. V lost 4 bases and J lost 0; bases outside the gene matches: 16. The CDR3 nucleotides read TGTGCCAGCAGCCCCAGATGGGGGGGGGATTCCCTAGCCAAAAACATTCAGTACTTC. Protein sequence: CASSPRWGGDSLAKNIQYF. Full variable domain (missing parts from reference TRBV9 and TRBJ2-4): DSGVTQTPKHLITATGQRVTLRCSPRSGDLSVYWYQQSLDQGLQFLIQYYNGEERAKGNILERFSAQQFPDLHSELNLSSLELGDSALYFCASSPRWGGDSLAKNIQYFGAGTRLSVL.

This clonotype showed up just a few times. This sequence may be a read error, since a much larger clone differs from it by one base. V usage is TRBV29-1 and J usage is TRBJ2-3; 10 bases map to TRBD1. CDR1 is SQVTM, CDR2 ANQGSEA, per germline. J lost 0 bases, V lost 7 bases, and 10 bases had no gene match. The CDR3 contains 16 residues. CDR3 sequence (DNA): TGCAGCGCCAAGAGGACGGACAGGGGGAGCACAGATACGCAGTATTTT. Translation gives CSAKRTDRGSTDTQYF.

Many counts were recorded for this clonotype. The chain recombines TRBV5-1 with TRBJ2-1, with 8 bases aligning to TRBD2. Germline V gene sequence: CDR1 SGHRS, CDR2 YFSETQ. The CDR3 consists of 15 residues. V was clipped by 2 bases and J by 7 bases; unmatched bases: 8. The CDR3 spells CASSFNGGASNEQFF. CDR3 nucleotides: TGCGCCAGCAGCTTCAACGGGGGGGCCTCAAATGAGCAGTTCTTC.

This clonotype was detected a few times. The chain joins TRBV20-1 to TRBJ1-5; a possible D gene is TRBD1 (6 bases). V lost 3 bases to trimming and J lost 0 bases, with 15 bases between them. CDR1 is DFQATT and CDR2 is SNEGSKA in the germline V gene (reference sequence). The CDR3 totals 16 residues. CDR3 residues: CSASVMGGFSNQPQHF. CDR3 sequence (DNA): TGCAGTGCTAGCGTGATGGGGGGCTTTAGCAATCAGCCCCAGCATTTT.

Regarding this clonotype: A much larger clone lies one base from this, so it may be a read error. The V and J genes are TRBV20-1 and TRBJ1-4, with unresolved D. CDR1 DFQATT and CDR2 SNEGSKA come from the germline V gene (reference sequence). Trimming left V 4 bases short and J 8 bases short, with 14 bases between. There are 13 residues in the CDR3. CDR3 in DNA: TGCAGTGCTATGACTCCCCTGGGGGAAAAACTGTTTTTT. Translated: CSAMTPLGEKLFF.

In this sample, this clonotype turned up a few times. This sequence joins TRBV3-1 and TRBJ1-5; tentatively, D is TRBD1 (5 bases). Trimming took off 2 bases at V and 3 bases at J, with 14 bases between the two ends. The CDR3 contains 16 residues. From germline, CDR1 is LGHDT and CDR2 YNNKEL (reference sequence). DNA for the CDR3: TGTGCCAGCAGCCAACAAGGTAGGGGTAACAATCAGCCCCAGCATTTT. It is translated as CASSQQGRGNNQPQHF.

This clonotype was observed many times. The V call is TRBV7-2, the J call TRBJ2-1; weak D call: TRBD1 (6 bases). Deletions cut 1 base from V and 1 base from J, with 11 bases between. Germline V gene data show CDR1 as SGHTA and CDR2 as FQGNSA. The CDR3 consists of 16 residues. CDR3 sequence reads: CASSLGGTTSYNEQFF. CDR3 sequence (DNA): TGTGCCAGCAGCTTAGGAGGGACAACATCCTACAATGAGCAGTTCTTC.